This paragraph reports one T cell receptor (beta chain). These data are taken from a study of graft-versus-host responses after intestinal transplantation. Whole-study context: Recipients were all induced with anti-thymocyte globulin, then given tacrolimus and steroids for about three years.

Sequenced by immunoSEQ multiplex PCR; TCRdb stores in-frame clones only, minus some. The sample gives about 15,000 clones, approximately 38% of which show up once; 15% is in the top ten. This CDR3 is 15 amino acids long. Looked up from germline, CDR1 is SGHAT and CDR2 is FQNNGV. The ends were cut back, 4 bases at V and 8 bases at J, with 18 bases in the middle. Findings and limits, study-wide: GvH clones occurred in recipient marrow; some first appeared in ileum or blood.

The researchers put roughly 200,000 CFSE-labeled responder cells into plates with roughly 200,000 irradiated, violet-dye-labeled stimulator cells. Cell sorting after the reaction yielded proliferating CFSE-low CD3+CD4+ and CD3+CD8+ responders. The chain carries TRBV11-2 and TRBJ2-1; a weak D match, TRBD2 (6 bases). This specimen was alloreactive CD8+ T cells from a mixed lymphocyte reaction culture, taken before intestinal transplant. Sample subset: CFSE-low proliferating T cells sorted from roughly 6-day pre-transplant mixed lymphocyte reaction (GvH or HvG direction). The sequence was obtained from a human patient who received an intestinal transplant. CDR3 sequence (DNA): TGTGCCAGCAGCTCGCGGGTACGAACTAGCCATGAGCAGTTCTTC. Its translation: CASSSRVRTSHEQFF.